These 17 T cell receptor beta chains came from one sample sequenced in a study of Ad26.COV2.S vaccination and SARS-CoV-2 variants. Using immunoSEQ multiplex PCR, the repertoire was profiled, and TCRdb retains in-frame clones only, with some absent. The sample lists 200,000 to 250,000 clones, roughly 90% occurring once. Stated treatment: about 20 received Ad26.COV2.S at low or high dose, single or two shots; roughly five received placebo; per-sample allocation not given. At day 63 after the first vaccine or placebo injection, samples were drawn. Specimen: peripheral blood, collected in a trial of Ad26.COV2.S vaccine versus placebo. Source of these receptors: a person between 18 and 60 years old who received the Ad26.COV2.S COVID-19 vaccine or a placebo.

V gene TRBV6-1 combines with J gene TRBJ2-1, with D maybe TRBD2 (5 bases). The germline gives CDR1 MNHNS, CDR2 SASEGT. The CDR3 contains 21 residues. V gave up 1 base and J gave up 2 bases, with 27 bases separating them. The CDR3 sequence is CASSEGRSLSSSLLAYNEQFF. The CDR3, as DNA: TGTGCCAGCAGTGAAGGGAGGAGCTTATCATCTTCTCTCTTGGCCTACAATGAGCAGTTCTTC.

V gene TRBV28 combines with J gene TRBJ1-2, with D perhaps matching TRBD1 (5 bases). Germline lookup yields CDR1 MDHEN and CDR2 SYDVKM. V was clipped by 2 bases and J by 6 bases, with 22 bases between them. The CDR3 is 17 amino acids. For the CDR3, the DNA is TGTGCCAGCAGTTTAATTGCGGTAAGCCAGGGAGCCAATGGCTACACCTTC. Its protein is CASSLIAVSQGANGYTF.

V is TRBV27 and J is TRBJ2-3; 7 nucleotides align to TRBD2. The CDR3 is made up of 16 amino acids. Germline V lookup: CDR1 MNHEY, CDR2 SMNVEV (reference sequence). V lost 4 bases, J lost 0 bases, and 7 bases stayed unmatched. The CDR3: CASSSRIAGSTDTQYF. Written as DNA, the CDR3 is TGTGCCAGCAGTTCCCGGATAGCGGGTAGCACAGATACGCAGTATTTT.

V is TRBV9 and J is TRBJ1-2, with 8 bases aligning to TRBD1. V lost 0 bases and J lost 0; bases outside the gene matches: 4. This CDR3 comprises 16 residues. CDR1 SGDLS and CDR2 YYNGEE come from the germline V gene. The CDR3 coding sequence is TGTGCCAGCAGCGTAGGGACAGGGACCACTAACTATGGCTACACCTTC. It is translated as CASSVGTGTTNYGYTF. Drawing the rest from reference TRBV9 and TRBJ1-2, the complete variable domain is DSGVTQTPKHLITATGQRVTLRCSPRSGDLSVYWYQQSLDQGLQFLIQYYNGEERAKGNILERFSAQQFPDLHSELNLSSLELGDSALYFCASSVGTGTTNYGYTFGSGTRLTVV.

J is TRBJ1-1 and V is TRBV25-1; D not resolved. The V end was cut by 6 bases, the J end by 5 bases, with 10 bases between. The CDR3 totals 12 residues. Per germline, CDR1 MGHDK and CDR2 SYGVNS. The CDR3: CASSFDGTEAFF. In nucleotides, the CDR3 is TGTGCCAGCAGCTTCGATGGAACTGAAGCTTTCTTT.

The CDR3 DNA reads TGTGCCAGTAGTCCCCTCTCCACGGGACCCGGCGGGGGCTACACCTTC. It translates to CASSPLSTGPGGGYTF. The V gene is TRBV19, the J gene TRBJ1-2, with D perhaps matching TRBD1 (5 bases). The CDR3 has 16 residues. CDR1 and CDR2 (germline): LNHDA, SQIVND (reference sequence). V was trimmed by 5 bases and J by 8 bases, leaving 24 bases between them.

The gene calls are TRBV5-1 and TRBJ2-7; D tentatively fits TRBD1 or TRBD2 (5 bases each). The length of the CDR3 is 15 residues. Germline lookup yields CDR1 SGHRS and CDR2 YFSETQ. V was cut by 0 bases and J by 2 bases, with 12 bases left in between. The CDR3 region is CASSLGVPGPYEQYF. The DNA of the CDR3 is TGCGCCAGCAGCTTGGGCGTGCCGGGACCCTACGAGCAGTACTTC. The whole variable domain, remainder taken from reference TRBV5-1 and TRBJ2-7, is KAGVTQTPRYLIKTRGQQVTLSCSPISGHRSVSWYQQTPGQGLQFLFEYFSETQRNKGNFPGRFSGRQFSNSRSEMNVSTLELGDSALYLCASSLGVPGPYEQYFGPGTRLTVT.

The chain has TRBV6-4 and TRBJ2-7; 7 bases line up with TRBD2. Germline CDR1 MRHNA, CDR2 SNTAGT. Losses at the gene ends were 2 bases for V and 3 bases for J; bases not matched to a gene: 13. CDR3 length: 17 residues. The CDR3 loop is CASSDPTQSSGRYEQYF. The DNA of the CDR3 is TGTGCCAGCAGTGACCCAACTCAGTCTAGCGGACGCTACGAGCAGTACTTC.

The chain uses TRBV27 and TRBJ2-2; D unclear. Per the germline V gene, CDR1 is MNHEY and CDR2 is SMNVEV (reference sequence). V lost 5 bases and J 2 bases, leaving 6 bases between the germline ends. There are 13 residues in the CDR3. The CDR3 spells CASSPFNTGELFF. The CDR3 DNA is TGTGCCAGCAGTCCCTTTAACACCGGGGAGCTGTTTTTT.

CDR3: CASSPGGRVIGANVLTF. The CDR3 DNA follows: TGCGCCAGCAGCCCGGGAGGGCGCGTAATTGGGGCCAACGTCCTGACTTTC. J is TRBJ2-6 and V is TRBV5-1; 8 bases are a match to TRBD2. The CDR3 is 17 amino acids. Germline V gene lookup returns CDR1 SGHRS and CDR2 YFSETQ. V was clipped by 4 bases and J by 3 bases; unmatched bases: 9.

This sequence joins TRBV7-3 and TRBJ2-7; D is uncertain. The V and J ends lost 2 bases and 3 bases respectively, with 8 bases between them. CDR3 length: 13 amino acids. Per the germline V gene, CDR1 is SGHTA and CDR2 is FQGTGA. The CDR3 loop is CASSLLAGYEQYF. The CDR3 DNA follows: TGTGCCAGCAGCTTATTGGCAGGCTACGAGCAGTACTTC. The full variable domain, rest sourced from reference TRBV7-3 and TRBJ2-7, is GAGVSQTPSNKVTEKGKYVELRCDPISGHTALYWYRQSLGQGPEFLIYFQGTGAADDSGLPNDRFFAVRPEGSVSTLKIQRTERGDSAVYLCASSLLAGYEQYFGPGTRLTVT.

The V gene is TRBV4-2, the J gene TRBJ1-3, with a possible D match to TRBD1 (6 bases). The CDR3 runs 15 residues. Trimming removed 1 base at V and 4 bases at J, with 11 bases between. CDR1 and CDR2 (germline): LGHNA, YNFKEQ. The CDR3 nucleotides are TGTGCCAGCAGCCAAGTCAACAGGGCGGGAAACACCATATATTTT. Protein sequence: CASSQVNRAGNTIYF.

The J gene is TRBJ1-5, the V gene TRBV6-6; D not resolved. The ends were cut back, 5 bases at V and 2 bases at J, with 13 bases in the middle. The length of the CDR3 is 15 residues. CDR1 is MNHNY, CDR2 SVGAGI, per germline (reference sequence). DNA for the CDR3: TGTGCCAGCAGTCCCCGGGGTTCGGGCAATCAGCCCCAGCATTTT. It is translated as CASSPRGSGNQPQHF.

This rearrangement joins TRBV2 to TRBJ2-3; maybe TRBD2 (6 bases). The V gene lost 6 bases and the J gene lost 11 bases, with 12 bases spanning the gap. The germline V gene has CDR1 SNHLY and CDR2 FYNNEI. This CDR3 has 11 amino acids. CDR3 amino acids: CASRGGPVQYF. The CDR3 DNA reads as TGTGCCAGCAGGGGGGGTCCAGTGCAGTATTTT.

The chain carries TRBV30 and TRBJ2-7; 7 bases are a match to TRBD2. After removal of 2 bases from V and 1 base from J, the junction contained 5 bases not matched to a gene. Germline values: CDR1 GTSNPN, CDR2 SVGIG (reference sequence). CDR3 length: 14 amino acids. DNA of the CDR3: TGTGCCTGGAGTTGGGGTAGCGGGTCCTACGAGCAGTACTTC. It translates to CAWSWGSGSYEQYF. Drawing the rest from reference TRBV30 and TRBJ2-7, the complete variable domain is SQTIHQWPATLVQPVGSPLSLECTVEGTSNPNLYWYRQAAGRGLQLLFYSVGIGQISSEVPQNLSASRPQDRQFILSSKKLLLSDSGFYLCAWSWGSGSYEQYFGPGTRLTVT.

This clone was picked up a small number of times. The rearrangement joins TRBV6-5 to TRBJ2-7; D is perhaps TRBD1 or TRBD2 (5 bases each). The length of the CDR3 is 15 residues. V lost 0 bases to trimming and J lost 5 bases, with 14 bases between them. The germline V gene encodes CDR1 MNHEY and CDR2 SVGAGI. The CDR3 DNA sequence: TGTGCCAGCAGTTACTCGATCGCAGGGAGTAACGAGCAGTACTTC. It encodes CASSYSIAGSNEQYF.

This chain links TRBV7-2 with TRBJ2-1; D not certain. V was trimmed by 1 base and J by 9 bases, leaving 16 bases between them. CDR1 and CDR2 from the germline V gene are SGHTA and FQGNSA. The CDR3 is 15 residues long. CDR3 loop: CASSLGLPGLGEQFF. CDR3 nucleotide sequence: TGTGCCAGCAGCTTAGGTTTGCCCGGGTTGGGTGAGCAGTTCTTC.